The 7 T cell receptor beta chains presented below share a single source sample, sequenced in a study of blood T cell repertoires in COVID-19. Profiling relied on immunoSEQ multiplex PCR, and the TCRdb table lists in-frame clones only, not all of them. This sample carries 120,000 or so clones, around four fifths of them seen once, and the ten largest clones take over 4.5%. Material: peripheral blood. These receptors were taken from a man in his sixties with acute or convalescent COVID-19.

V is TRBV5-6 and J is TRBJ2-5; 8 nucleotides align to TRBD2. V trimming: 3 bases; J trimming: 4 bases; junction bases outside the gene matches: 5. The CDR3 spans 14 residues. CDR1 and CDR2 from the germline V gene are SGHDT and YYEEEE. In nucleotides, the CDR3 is TGTGCCAGCAGCTCGAGCGGGGGAGGAGAGACCCAGTACTTC. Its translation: CASSSSGGGETQYF.

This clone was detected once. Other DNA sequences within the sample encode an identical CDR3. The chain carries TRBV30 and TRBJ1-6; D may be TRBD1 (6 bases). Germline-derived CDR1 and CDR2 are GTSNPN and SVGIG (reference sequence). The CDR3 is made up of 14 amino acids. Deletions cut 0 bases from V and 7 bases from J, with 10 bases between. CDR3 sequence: CAWSVPRGNSPLHF. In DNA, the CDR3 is TGTGCCTGGAGTGTTCCTAGGGGGAATTCACCCCTCCACTTT.

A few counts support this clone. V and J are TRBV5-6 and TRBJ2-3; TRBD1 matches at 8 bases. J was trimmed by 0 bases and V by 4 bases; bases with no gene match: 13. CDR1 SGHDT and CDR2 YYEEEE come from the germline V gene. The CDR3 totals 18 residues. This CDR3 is CASSARDRPTSSTDTQYF. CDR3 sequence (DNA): TGTGCCAGCAGCGCGAGGGACAGGCCTACTTCTAGCACAGATACGCAGTATTTT. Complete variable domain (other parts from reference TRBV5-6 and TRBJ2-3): DAGVTQSPTHLIKTRGQQVTLRCSPKSGHDTVSWYQQALGQGPQFIFQYYEEEERQRGNFPDRFSGHQFPNYSSELNVNALLLGDSALYLCASSARDRPTSSTDTQYFGPGTRLTVL.

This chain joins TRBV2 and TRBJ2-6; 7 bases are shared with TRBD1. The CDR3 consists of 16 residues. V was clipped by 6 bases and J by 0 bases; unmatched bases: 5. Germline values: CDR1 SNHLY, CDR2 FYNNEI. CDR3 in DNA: TGTGCCAGCAGGAGACAGGGAAGCTCTGGGGCCAACGTCCTGACTTTC. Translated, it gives CASRRQGSSGANVLTF.

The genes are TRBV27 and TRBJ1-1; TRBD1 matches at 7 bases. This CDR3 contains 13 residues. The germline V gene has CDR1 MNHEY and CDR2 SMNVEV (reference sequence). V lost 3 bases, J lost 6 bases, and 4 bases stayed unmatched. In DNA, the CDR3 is TGTGCCAGCAGTTTCACAGGGGTCGCTGAAGCTTTCTTT. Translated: CASSFTGVAEAFF.

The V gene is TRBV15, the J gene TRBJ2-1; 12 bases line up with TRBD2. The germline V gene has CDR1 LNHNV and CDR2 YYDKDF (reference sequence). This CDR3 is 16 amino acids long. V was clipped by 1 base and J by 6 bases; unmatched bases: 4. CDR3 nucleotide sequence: TGTGCCACCAGCAGAGCCCTAGCGGGAGGGTCCAATGAGCAGTTCTTC. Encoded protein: CATSRALAGGSNEQFF.

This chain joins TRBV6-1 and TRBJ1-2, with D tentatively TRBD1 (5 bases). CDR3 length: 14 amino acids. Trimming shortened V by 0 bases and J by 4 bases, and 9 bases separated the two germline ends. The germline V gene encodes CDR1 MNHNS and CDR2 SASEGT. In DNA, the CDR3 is TGTGCCAGCAGTGAAGCCTGGGGCGGCTATGGCTACACCTTC. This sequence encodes CASSEAWGGYGYTF.